This TCR beta chain originates from a study of cytomegalovirus exposure and HLA in healthy donors. V was trimmed by 7 bases and J by 2 bases, leaving 12 bases between them. The CDR3 contains 14 residues. In germline, CDR1 is MNHEY, CDR2 SVGAGI. PCR primers comprised 60 Vbeta and 13 Jbeta primers. Libraries were prepared by immunoSEQ multiplex PCR; TCRdb keeps only in-frame clonotypes and omits some of them. The sample includes some 130,000 clones, roughly 80% seen only once; the top ten take about 2.2%. The TCR was taken from a man aged 25 to 45 in good health and CMV-seronegative. The specimen was PBMCs. V gene TRBV6-5 combines with J gene TRBJ1-5; D is ambiguous. The CDR3 spells CASKKEKGNQPQHF. The CDR3 DNA reads TGTGCCAGCAAGAAGGAGAAAGGCAATCAGCCCCAGCATTTT.